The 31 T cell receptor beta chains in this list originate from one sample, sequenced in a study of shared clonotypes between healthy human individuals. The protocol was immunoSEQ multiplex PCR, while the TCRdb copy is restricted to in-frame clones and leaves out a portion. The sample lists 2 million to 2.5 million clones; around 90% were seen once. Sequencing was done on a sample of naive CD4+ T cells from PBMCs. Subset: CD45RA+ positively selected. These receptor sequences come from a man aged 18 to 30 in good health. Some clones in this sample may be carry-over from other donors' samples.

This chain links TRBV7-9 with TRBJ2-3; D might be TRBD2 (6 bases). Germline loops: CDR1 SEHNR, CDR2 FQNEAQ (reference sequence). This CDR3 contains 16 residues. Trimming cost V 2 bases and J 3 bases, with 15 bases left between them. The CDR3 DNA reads TGTGCCAGCAGCTTAATCTCGAGCGGAGGGACAGATACGCAGTATTTT. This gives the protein CASSLISSGGTDTQYF.

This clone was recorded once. The CDR3 bases are TGTGCCAGCAGTTCAGGGGGCGCGCTAACTGAAGCTTTCTTT. Protein product: CASSSGGALTEAFF. The chain is built from TRBV28 and TRBJ1-1, with TRBD1 matching 8 bases. Per germline, CDR1 MDHEN and CDR2 SYDVKM. Losses at the gene ends were 4 bases for V and 5 bases for J; bases not matched to a gene: 6. The CDR3 has 14 amino acids.

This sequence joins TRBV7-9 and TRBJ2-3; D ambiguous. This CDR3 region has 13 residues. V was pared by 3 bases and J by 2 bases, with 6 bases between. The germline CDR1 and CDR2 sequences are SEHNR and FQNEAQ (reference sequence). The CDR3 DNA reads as TGTGCCAGCAGCTTCGAGAACACAGATACGCAGTATTTT. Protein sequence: CASSFENTDTQYF.

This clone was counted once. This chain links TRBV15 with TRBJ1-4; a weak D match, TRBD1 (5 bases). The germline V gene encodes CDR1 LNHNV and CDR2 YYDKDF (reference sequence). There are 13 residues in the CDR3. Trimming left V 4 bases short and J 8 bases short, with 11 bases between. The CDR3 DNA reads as TGTGCCACCAGCACCCCCAGGGCGGAAAAACTGTTTTTT. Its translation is CATSTPRAEKLFF.

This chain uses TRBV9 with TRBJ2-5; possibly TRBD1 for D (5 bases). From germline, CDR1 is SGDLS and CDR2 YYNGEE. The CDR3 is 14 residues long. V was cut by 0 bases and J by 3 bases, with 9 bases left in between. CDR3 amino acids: CASSVGVGEETQYF. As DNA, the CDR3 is TGTGCCAGCAGCGTAGGGGTAGGGGAAGAGACCCAGTACTTC.

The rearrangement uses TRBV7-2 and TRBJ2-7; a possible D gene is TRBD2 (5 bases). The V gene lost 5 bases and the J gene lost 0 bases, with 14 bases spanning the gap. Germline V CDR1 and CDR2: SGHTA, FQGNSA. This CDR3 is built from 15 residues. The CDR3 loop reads CASSISSGNSYEQYF. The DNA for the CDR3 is TGTGCCAGCAGCATCTCGAGCGGAAACTCCTACGAGCAGTACTTC.

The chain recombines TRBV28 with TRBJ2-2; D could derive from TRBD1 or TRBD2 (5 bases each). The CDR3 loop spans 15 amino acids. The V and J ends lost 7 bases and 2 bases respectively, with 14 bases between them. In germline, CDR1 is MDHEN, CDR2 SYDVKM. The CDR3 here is CASTPGTLNTGELFF. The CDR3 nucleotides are TGTGCCAGCACCCCCGGGACCCTAAACACCGGGGAGCTGTTTTTT.

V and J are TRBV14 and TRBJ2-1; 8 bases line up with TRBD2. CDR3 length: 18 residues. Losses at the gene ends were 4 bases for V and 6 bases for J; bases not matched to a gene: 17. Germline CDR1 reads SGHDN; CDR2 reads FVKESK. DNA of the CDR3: TGTGCCAGCAGCCCAATCCCCGGCCGCGGGAGGACCATCAATGAGCAGTTCTTC. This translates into CASSPIPGRGRTINEQFF.

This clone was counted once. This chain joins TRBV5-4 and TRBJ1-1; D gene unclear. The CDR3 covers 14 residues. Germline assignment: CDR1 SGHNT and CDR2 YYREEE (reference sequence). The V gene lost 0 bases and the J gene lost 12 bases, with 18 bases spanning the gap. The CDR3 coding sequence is TGTGCCAGCAGCTTGGCGTCTGGGGATATTAATTCTTTCTTT. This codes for CASSLASGDINSFF.

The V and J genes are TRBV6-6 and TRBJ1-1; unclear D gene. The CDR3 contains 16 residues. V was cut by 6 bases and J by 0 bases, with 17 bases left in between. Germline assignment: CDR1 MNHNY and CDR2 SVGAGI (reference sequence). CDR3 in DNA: TGTGCCAGCAGCCCCCCCGGACCGACTTTGAACACTGAAGCTTTCTTT. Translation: CASSPPGPTLNTEAFF.

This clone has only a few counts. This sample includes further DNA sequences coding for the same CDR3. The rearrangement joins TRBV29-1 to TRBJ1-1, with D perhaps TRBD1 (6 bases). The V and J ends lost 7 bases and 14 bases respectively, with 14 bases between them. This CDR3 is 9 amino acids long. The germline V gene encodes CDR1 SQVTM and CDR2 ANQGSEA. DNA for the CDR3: TGCAGCGCTGGGGGGGGCGCGTTCTTT. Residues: CSAGGGAFF.

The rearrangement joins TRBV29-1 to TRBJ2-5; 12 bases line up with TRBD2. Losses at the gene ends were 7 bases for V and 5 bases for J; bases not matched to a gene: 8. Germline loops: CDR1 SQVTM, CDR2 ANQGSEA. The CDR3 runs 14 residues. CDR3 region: CSALLAGGRETQYF. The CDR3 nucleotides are TGCAGCGCCTTACTAGCGGGAGGTCGGGAGACCCAGTACTTC.

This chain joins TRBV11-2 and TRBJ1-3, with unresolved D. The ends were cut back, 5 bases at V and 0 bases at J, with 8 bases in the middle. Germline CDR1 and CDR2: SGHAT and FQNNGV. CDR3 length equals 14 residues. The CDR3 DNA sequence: TGTGCCAGCAGCCGGAGGGTCTCTGGAAACACCATATATTTT. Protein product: CASSRRVSGNTIYF.

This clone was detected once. Written as DNA, the CDR3 is TGTGCCAGCAGCTTGGGCCCCCAACAGCGGGGGGACACCGGGGAGCTGTTTTTT. This sequence encodes CASSLGPQQRGDTGELFF. V and J are TRBV5-4 and TRBJ2-2; 9 nucleotides agree with TRBD2. Germline V CDR1 and CDR2: SGHNT, YYREEE (reference sequence). CDR3 length equals 18 residues. J was trimmed by 3 bases and V by 0 bases; bases with no gene match: 9.

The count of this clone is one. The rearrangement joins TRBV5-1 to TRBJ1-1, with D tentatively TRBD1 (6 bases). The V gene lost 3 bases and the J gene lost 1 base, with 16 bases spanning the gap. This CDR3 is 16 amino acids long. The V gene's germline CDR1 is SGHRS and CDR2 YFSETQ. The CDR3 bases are TGCGCCAGCAGCTACGCCCGTGCCAGGGGGAACACTGAAGCTTTCTTT. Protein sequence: CASSYARARGNTEAFF.

The CDR3 nucleotides are TGTGCCAGCAGCCCCTCCCGACTCGGGGAGCTGTTTTTT. Translation: CASSPSRLGELFF. The gene calls are TRBV11-3 and TRBJ2-2; D gene ambiguous. Trimming shortened V by 5 bases and J by 7 bases, and 11 bases separated the two germline ends. The CDR3 is 13 residues long. Germline loops: CDR1 SGHNT, CDR2 YENEEA.

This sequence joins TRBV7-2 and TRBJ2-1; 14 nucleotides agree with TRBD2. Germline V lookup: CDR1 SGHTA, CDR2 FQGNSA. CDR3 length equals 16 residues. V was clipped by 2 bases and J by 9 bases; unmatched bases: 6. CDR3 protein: CASSLYGTSGSGEQFF. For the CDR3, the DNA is TGTGCCAGCAGCTTATATGGGACTAGCGGGAGTGGTGAGCAGTTCTTC.

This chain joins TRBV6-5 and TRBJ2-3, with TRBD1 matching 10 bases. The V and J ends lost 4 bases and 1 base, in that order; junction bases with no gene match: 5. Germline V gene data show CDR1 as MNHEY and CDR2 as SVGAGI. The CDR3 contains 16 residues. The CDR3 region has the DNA TGTGCCAGCAGTTCCACCGGGACAGGGGGCACAGATACGCAGTATTTT. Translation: CASSSTGTGGTDTQYF.

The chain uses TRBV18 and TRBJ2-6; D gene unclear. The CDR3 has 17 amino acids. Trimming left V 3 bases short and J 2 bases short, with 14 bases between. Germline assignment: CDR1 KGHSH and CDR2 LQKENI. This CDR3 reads CASSPLDGNPGANVLTF. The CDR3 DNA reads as TGTGCCAGCTCACCTCTGGACGGAAACCCTGGGGCCAACGTCCTGACTTTC.

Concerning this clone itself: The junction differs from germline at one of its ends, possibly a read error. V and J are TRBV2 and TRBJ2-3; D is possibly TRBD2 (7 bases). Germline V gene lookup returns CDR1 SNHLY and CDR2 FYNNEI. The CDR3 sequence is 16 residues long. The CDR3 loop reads CASSEGRGLGLDTQYF. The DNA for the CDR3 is TGTGCCAGCAGCGAAGGGCGGGGGCTAGGCCTAGATACGCAGTATTTT. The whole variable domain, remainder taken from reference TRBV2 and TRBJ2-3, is EPEVTQTPSHQVTQMGQEVILRCVPISNHLYFYWYRQILGQKVEFLVSFYNNEISEKSEIFDDQFSVERPDGSNFTLKIRSTKLEDSAMYFCASSEGRGLGLDTQYFGPGTRLTVL.

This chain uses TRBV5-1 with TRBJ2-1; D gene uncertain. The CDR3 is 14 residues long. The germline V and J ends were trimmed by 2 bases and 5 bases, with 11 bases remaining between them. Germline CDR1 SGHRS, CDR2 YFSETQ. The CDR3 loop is CASSFSGPDNEQFF. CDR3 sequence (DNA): TGCGCCAGCAGCTTTAGTGGTCCCGACAATGAGCAGTTCTTC.

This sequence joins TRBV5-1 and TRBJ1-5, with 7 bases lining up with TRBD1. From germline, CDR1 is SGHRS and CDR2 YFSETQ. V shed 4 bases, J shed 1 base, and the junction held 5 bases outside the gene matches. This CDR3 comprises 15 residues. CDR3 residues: CASSAIRGSNQPQHF. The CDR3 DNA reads TGCGCCAGCAGCGCGATCAGGGGGAGCAATCAGCCCCAGCATTTT. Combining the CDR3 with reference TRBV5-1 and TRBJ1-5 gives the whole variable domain KAGVTQTPRYLIKTRGQQVTLSCSPISGHRSVSWYQQTPGQGLQFLFEYFSETQRNKGNFPGRFSGRQFSNSRSEMNVSTLELGDSALYLCASSAIRGSNQPQHFGDGTRLSIL.

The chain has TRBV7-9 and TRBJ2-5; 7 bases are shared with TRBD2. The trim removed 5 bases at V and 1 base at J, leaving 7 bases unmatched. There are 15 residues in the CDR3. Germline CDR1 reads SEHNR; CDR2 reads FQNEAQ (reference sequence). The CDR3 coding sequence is TGTGCCAGCAGCCCCCGAGGGGAGGGCCAAGAGACCCAGTACTTC. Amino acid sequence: CASSPRGEGQETQYF.

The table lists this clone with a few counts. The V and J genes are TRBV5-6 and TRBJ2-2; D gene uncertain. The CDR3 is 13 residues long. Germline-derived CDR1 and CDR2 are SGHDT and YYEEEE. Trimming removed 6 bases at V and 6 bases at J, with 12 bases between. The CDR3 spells CASTMFEAGELFF. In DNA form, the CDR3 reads TGTGCCAGCACCATGTTTGAGGCCGGGGAGCTGTTTTTT.

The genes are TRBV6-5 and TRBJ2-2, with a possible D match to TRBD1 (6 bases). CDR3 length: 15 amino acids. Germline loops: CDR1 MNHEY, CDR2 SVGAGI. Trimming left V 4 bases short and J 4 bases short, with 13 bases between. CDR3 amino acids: CASSSTGTVTGELFF. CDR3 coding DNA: TGTGCCAGCAGTTCAACAGGGACGGTCACCGGGGAGCTGTTTTTT.

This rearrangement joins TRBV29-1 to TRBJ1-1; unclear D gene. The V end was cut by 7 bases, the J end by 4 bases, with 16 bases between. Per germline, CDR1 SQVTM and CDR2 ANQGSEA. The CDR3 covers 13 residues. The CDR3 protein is CSGSQRRVTEAFF. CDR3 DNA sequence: TGCAGCGGCTCACAGAGGCGAGTCACTGAAGCTTTCTTT.

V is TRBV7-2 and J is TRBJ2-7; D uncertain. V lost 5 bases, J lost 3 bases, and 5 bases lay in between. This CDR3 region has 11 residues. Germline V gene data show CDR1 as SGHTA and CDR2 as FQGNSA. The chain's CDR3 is CASSPFYEQYF. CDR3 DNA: TGTGCCAGCAGCCCCTTCTACGAGCAGTACTTC.

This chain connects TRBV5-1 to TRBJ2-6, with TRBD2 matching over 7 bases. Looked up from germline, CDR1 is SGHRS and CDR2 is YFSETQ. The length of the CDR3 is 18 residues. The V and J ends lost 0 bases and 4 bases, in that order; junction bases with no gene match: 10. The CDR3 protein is CASSLASASGRGANVLTF. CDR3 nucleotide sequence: TGCGCCAGCAGCTTGGCCTCAGCTAGCGGAAGGGGGGCCAACGTCCTGACTTTC.

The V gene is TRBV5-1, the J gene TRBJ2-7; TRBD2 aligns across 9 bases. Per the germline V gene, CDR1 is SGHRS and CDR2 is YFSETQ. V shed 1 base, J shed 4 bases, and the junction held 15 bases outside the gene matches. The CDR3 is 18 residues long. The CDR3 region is CASSLSAGGPSGLYEQYF. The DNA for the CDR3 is TGCGCCAGCAGCTTGTCTGCGGGAGGGCCCTCGGGTTTATACGAGCAGTACTTC.

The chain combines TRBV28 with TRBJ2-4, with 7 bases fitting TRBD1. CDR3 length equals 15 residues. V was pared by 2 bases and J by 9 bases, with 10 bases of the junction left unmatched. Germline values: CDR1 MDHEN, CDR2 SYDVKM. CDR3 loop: CASSLVVRGRGIQYF. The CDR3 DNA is TGTGCCAGCAGTTTAGTTGTTAGGGGGCGAGGCATTCAGTACTTC.

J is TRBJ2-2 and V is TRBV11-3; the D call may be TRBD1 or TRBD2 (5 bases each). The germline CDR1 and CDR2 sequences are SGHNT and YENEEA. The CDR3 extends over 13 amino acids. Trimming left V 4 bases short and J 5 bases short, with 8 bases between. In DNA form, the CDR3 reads TGTGCCAGCAGCTACGGGGCAACCGGGGAGCTGTTTTTT. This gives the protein CASSYGATGELFF.